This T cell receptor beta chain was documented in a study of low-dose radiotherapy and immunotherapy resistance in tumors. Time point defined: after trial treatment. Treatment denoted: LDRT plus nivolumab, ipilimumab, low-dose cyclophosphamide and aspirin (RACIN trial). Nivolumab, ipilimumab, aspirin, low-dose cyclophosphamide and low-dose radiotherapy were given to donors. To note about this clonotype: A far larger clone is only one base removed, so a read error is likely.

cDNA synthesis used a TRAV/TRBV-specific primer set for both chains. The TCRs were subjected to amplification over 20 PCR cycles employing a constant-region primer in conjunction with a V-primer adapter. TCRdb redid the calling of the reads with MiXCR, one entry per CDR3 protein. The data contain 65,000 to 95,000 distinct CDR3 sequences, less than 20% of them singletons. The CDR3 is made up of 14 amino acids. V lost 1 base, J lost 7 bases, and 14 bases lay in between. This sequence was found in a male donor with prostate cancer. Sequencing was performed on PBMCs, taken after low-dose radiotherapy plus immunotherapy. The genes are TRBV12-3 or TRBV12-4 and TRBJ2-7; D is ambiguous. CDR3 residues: CASSLVQENNEQYF. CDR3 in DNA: TGTGCCAGCAGTTTAGTCCAGGAGAACAATGAGCAGTACTTC.